One T cell receptor beta chain is described in this entry. From germline, CDR1 is KGHSH and CDR2 LQKENI. The length of the CDR3 is 13 residues. Deletions cut 4 bases from V and 2 bases from J, with 8 bases between. This sample is drawn from a study of control samples from healthy donors and cancer patients. Sequenced by immunoSEQ multiplex PCR; TCRdb stores in-frame clones only, minus some. This sample carries over 90,000 clones, about 91% of them seen once, and the ten largest clones take 2% to 3%. V and J are TRBV18 and TRBJ1-1; D ambiguous. Material: blood. The clonotype originates from a young woman in good health. CDR3 sequence reads: CASSLGVNTEAFF. The CDR3 nucleotides read TGTGCCAGCTCACTTGGCGTCAACACTGAAGCTTTCTTT. Variable domain in full (rest from reference TRBV18 and TRBJ1-1): NAGVMQNPRHLVRRRGQEARLRCSPMKGHSHVYWYRQLPEEGLKFMVYLQKENIIDESGMPKERFSAEFPKEGPSILRIQQVVRGDSAAYFCASSLGVNTEAFFGQGTRLTVV.